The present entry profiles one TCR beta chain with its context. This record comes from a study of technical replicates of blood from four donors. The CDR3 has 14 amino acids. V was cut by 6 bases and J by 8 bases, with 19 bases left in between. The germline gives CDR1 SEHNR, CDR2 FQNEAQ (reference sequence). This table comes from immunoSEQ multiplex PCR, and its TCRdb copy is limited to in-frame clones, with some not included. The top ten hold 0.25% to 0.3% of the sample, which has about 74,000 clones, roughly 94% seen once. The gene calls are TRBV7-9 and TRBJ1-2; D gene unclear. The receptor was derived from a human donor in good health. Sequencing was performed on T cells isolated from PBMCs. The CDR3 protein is CASREGAEYLGYTF. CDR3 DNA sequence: TGTGCCAGCAGGGAAGGAGCAGAGTATCTCGGCTACACCTTC.